The clone carrying this TCR beta chain was seen ten or more times. Its antigen is currently unknown. The record originates from a study of human T cells and chemical hapten exposure. The time point was: patch test 1, 2 weeks after DPC sensitization. Documented treatment: therapeutic diphenylcyclopropenone sensitization with weekly scalp DPC. Whole-study results and caveats: Those TCRs sitting above 1 in 1000 frequency stayed the same with DPC sensitization.

CDR3 length: 11 amino acids. V was cut by 3 bases and J by 3 bases, with 5 bases left in between. CDR1 is SQVTM and CDR2 is ANQGSEA in the germline V gene. From the RACE reads, TCRdb called clonotypes with MiXCR, one entry per CDR3 protein. Of over 85,000 distinct CDR3 sequences in the sample, around 12% were seen once. The source of this sequence is a woman aged 40 to 50 with alopecia areata. Some clones in this sample may be carry-over from other donors' samples. The chain has TRBV29-1 and TRBJ2-5, with D tentatively TRBD2 (5 bases). The input for sequencing was whole blood, taken in connection with sensitization to the hapten diphenylcyclopropenone (DPC). Here the CDR3 DNA reads TGCAGCGTTGAGCGGGAAGAGACCCAGTACTTC. Protein sequence: CSVEREETQYF.